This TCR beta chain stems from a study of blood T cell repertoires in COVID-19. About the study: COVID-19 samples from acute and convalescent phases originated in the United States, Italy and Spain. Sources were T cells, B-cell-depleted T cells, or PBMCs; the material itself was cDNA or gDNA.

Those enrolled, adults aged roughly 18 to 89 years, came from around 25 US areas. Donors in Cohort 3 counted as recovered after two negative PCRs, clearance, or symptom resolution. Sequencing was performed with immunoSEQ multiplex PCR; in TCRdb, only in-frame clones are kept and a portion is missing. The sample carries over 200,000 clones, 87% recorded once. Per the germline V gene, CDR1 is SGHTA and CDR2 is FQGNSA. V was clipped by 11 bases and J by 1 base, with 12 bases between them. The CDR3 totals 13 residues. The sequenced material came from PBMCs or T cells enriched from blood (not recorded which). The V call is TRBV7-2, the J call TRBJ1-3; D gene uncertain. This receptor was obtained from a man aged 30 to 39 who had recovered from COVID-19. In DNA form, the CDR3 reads TGTGCCGAGCGCCCCGGATCTGGAAACACCATATATTTT. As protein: CAERPGSGNTIYF.